This is a list of T cell receptor beta chains from one sample in a study of blood T cell repertoires in COVID-19. Data came from immunoSEQ multiplex PCR; TCRdb stores just in-frame clones and leaves some out. The sample contains approximately 170,000 clones, around 83% of which appear only once. Sequencing was done on a sample of peripheral blood. The source is a woman aged 80 or over in a cohort sampled during active or convalescent COVID-19. Both conserved end residues are part of each CDR3. D genes are given only for firm matches. Clone size is stated in some rows and not others, as once, few, many or a class when expanded.

J gene,clone size,V gene,CDR3 length,D gene,CDR3 DNA,CDR3 protein
TRBJ2-1,.,TRBV6-5,15,.,TGTGCCAGCACACTAACGGGAGTCTCCAACAATGAGCAGTTCTTC,CASTLTGVSNNEQFF
TRBJ2-5,once,TRBV5-6,14,.,TGTGCCAGCAGCTTGGCCCAATTGCAAGAGACCCAGTACTTC,CASSLAQLQETQYF
TRBJ1-4,.,TRBV12-3/TRBV12-4,13,.,TGTGCCAGCAGTCCCACCGAGAATGAAAAACTGTTTTTT,CASSPTENEKLFF
TRBJ1-5,.,TRBV10-2,19,.,TGCGCCAGCAGTGATGCCCCCCCCGTCAGGGGATATAGCAATCAGCCCCAGCATTTT,CASSDAPPVRGYSNQPQHF
TRBJ2-5,.,TRBV6-1,14,TRBD2,TGTGCCAGCAGTGAAGTAGCGGGGGAAGAGACCCAGTACTTC,CASSEVAGEETQYF
TRBJ2-1,.,TRBV11-2,16,TRBD2,TGTGCCAGCAGCCCCCGACTAGCGGGAGTCTTGGATGAGCAGTTCTTC,CASSPRLAGVLDEQFF
TRBJ1-1,.,TRBV19,15,.,TGTGCCAGTAGCCCCCGGGCACAGGCTAACACTGAAGCTTTCTTT,CASSPRAQANTEAFF
TRBJ1-5,.,TRBV2,13,.,TGTGCCAGCAAAGGGGATAGCAATCAGCCCCAGCATTTT,CASKGDSNQPQHF
TRBJ2-2,.,TRBV30,15,TRBD1,TGTGCCTGGAAACCCCCGGGACAGGGAAGCGGGGAGCTGTTTTTT,CAWKPPGQGSGELFF
TRBJ2-2,few,TRBV7-2,18,.,TGTGCCAGCAGCTCCCCGCGCGGGACGGCACCGGGAACCGGGGAGCTGTTTTTT,CASSSPRGTAPGTGELFF
TRBJ2-6,.,TRBV24-1,17,TRBD1,TGTGCCACCAGTGAGGTGACAGGGGGCAGGGGGGCCAACGTCCTGACTTTC,CATSEVTGGRGANVLTF
TRBJ1-1,.,TRBV11-2,13,.,TGTGCCAGCAGCTTAGATCCGCAGTCCCAAGCTTTCTTT,CASSLDPQSQAFF
TRBJ1-2,.,TRBV2,12,.,TGTGCCAGCAGTGAAACAAACTATGGCTACACCTTC,CASSETNYGYTF
TRBJ2-3,.,TRBV29-1,11,.,TGCAGCGCCACTAACACAGATACGCAGTATTTT,CSATNTDTQYF
TRBJ2-7,.,TRBV10-1,16,TRBD2,TGCGCCAGCAGTGAGTCGGCTAGCGGGGGGGCTGACGAGCAGTACTTC,CASSESASGGADEQYF
TRBJ1-4,.,TRBV2,14,TRBD1,TGTGCCAGCAGTGGACAGGGCCCTCCAGAAAAACTGTTTTTT,CASSGQGPPEKLFF
TRBJ1-2,.,TRBV4-3,14,TRBD1,TGCGCCAGCAGCCAAGAGGACAGGAGCTATGGCTACACCTTC,CASSQEDRSYGYTF
TRBJ1-3,.,TRBV30,11,.,TGTGCCTGGAATTCGGTGAGAACCATATATTTT,CAWNSVRTIYF